The source of this T cell receptor beta chain is a study of shared clonotypes between healthy human individuals. The germline CDR1 and CDR2 sequences are SGHRS and YFSETQ. This CDR3 region has 14 residues. V lost 3 bases, J lost 8 bases, and 7 bases stayed unmatched. It was across several immunoSEQ plates that each subset's genomic DNA was evenly split. For sorted subsets, 150 to 200 ng DNA per replicate equaled approximately 30,000 T cell genomes. Sequencing was performed with immunoSEQ multiplex PCR; in TCRdb, only in-frame clones are kept and a portion is missing. The sample has approximately 1,500,000 clones, under 99% seen once.

This chain connects TRBV5-1 to TRBJ2-1; 8 nucleotides line up with TRBD1. Sequenced sample: naive CD4+ T cells sorted from blood. The subset is: CD45RA+ positively selected. This receptor was obtained from a man younger than 40 in good health. CDR3 bases: TGCGCCAGCAGCTCTAGGGGACAGGACGATGAGCAGTTCTTC. This encodes CASSSRGQDDEQFF.